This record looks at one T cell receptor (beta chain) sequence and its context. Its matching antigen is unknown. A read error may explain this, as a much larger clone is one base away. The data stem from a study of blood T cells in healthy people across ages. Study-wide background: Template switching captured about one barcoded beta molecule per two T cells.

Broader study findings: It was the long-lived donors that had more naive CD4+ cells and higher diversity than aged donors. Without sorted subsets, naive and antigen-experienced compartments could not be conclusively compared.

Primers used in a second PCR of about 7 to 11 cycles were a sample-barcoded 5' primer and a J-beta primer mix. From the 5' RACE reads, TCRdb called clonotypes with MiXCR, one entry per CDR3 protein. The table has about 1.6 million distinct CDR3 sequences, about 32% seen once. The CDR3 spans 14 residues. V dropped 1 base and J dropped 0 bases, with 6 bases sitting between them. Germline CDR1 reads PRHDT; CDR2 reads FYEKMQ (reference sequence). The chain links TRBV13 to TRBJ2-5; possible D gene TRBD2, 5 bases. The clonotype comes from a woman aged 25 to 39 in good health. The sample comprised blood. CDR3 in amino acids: CASSLASYQETQYF. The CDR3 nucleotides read TGTGCCAGCAGCTTAGCTAGCTACCAAGAGACCCAGTACTTC. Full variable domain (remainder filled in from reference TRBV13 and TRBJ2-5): AAGVIQSPRHLIKEKRETATLKCYPIPRHDTVYWYQQGPGQDPQFLISFYEKMQSDKGSIPDRFSAQQFSDYHSELNMSSLELGDSALYFCASSLASYQETQYFGPGTRLLVL.